Only a few counts were recorded for the clone carrying this T cell receptor beta chain. The entry originates in a study of T cells in Graves' hyperthyroidism and ophthalmopathy. RNA transcripts were the template for amplifying TCR beta CDR3 regions. With the HTBI primer set, the TCR CDR3 went through a first round of RT-PCR. TCRdb recomputed calls from the multiplex PCR reads with MiXCR, one row per CDR3 protein. The sample shows roughly 290,000 distinct CDR3 sequences, roughly 13% of them seen only once. The TCR originated in a woman aged 40 to 49 with Graves' hyperthyroidism. The specimen sequenced was blood.

This CDR3 reads CAWRDKTGPNTGELFF. DNA for the CDR3: TGTGCCTGGAGGGACAAAACAGGGCCGAACACCGGGGAGCTGTTTTTT. V is TRBV30 and J is TRBJ2-2; D is perhaps TRBD1 (6 bases). The CDR3 contains 16 residues. The germline CDR1 and CDR2 sequences are GTSNPN and SVGIG (reference sequence). Trimming shortened V by 3 bases and J by 0 bases, and 14 bases separated the two germline ends. The variable domain in full, with the rest retrieved from reference TRBV30 and TRBJ2-2, is SQTIHQWPATLVQPVGSPLSLECTVEGTSNPNLYWYRQAAGRGLQLLFYSVGIGQISSEVPQNLSASRPQDRQFILSSKKLLLSDSGFYLCAWRDKTGPNTGELFFGEGSRLTVL.